The 7 T cell receptor beta chains given below trace back to one sample, sequenced in a study of blood T cell repertoires in COVID-19. Sequenced by immunoSEQ multiplex PCR; TCRdb stores in-frame clones only, minus some. The repertoire holds roughly 66,000 clones, with about 90% as singletons. Sequencing used peripheral blood. Receptors originate from a human donor with active COVID-19. The donor label of this sample is uncertain.

CDR3 sequence (DNA): TGTGCCAGCAGCTCTCCGGGGTCTCAATATAATTCACCCCTCCACTTT. This gives the protein CASSSPGSQYNSPLHF. The gene calls are TRBV7-2 and TRBJ1-6; D remains ambiguous. Germline CDR1 and CDR2: SGHTA and FQGNSA. V gave up 4 bases and J gave up 4 bases, with 14 bases separating them. The CDR3 totals 16 residues.

The V gene is TRBV28, the J gene TRBJ1-5; D is possibly TRBD1 (5 bases). This CDR3 region has 15 residues. The germline V gene encodes CDR1 MDHEN and CDR2 SYDVKM. Trimming left V 2 bases short and J 7 bases short, with 15 bases between. The CDR3 nucleotides are TGTGCCAGCAGTTTAGACGGGCAGGGAGGACAGCCCCAGCATTTT. It translates to CASSLDGQGGQPQHF.

The V gene is TRBV5-1, the J gene TRBJ1-2; D is undetermined. CDR3 length: 11 amino acids. With 4 bases removed from V and 7 bases from J, the gap between germline ends came to 8 bases. Germline assignment: CDR1 SGHRS and CDR2 YFSETQ. In DNA form, the CDR3 reads TGCGCCAGCAGCCTGGGTAGTGGCTACACCTTC. The encoded protein is CASSLGSGYTF.

The rearrangement uses TRBV7-2 and TRBJ2-5, with TRBD1 matching over 10 bases. The CDR3 sequence is 15 residues long. The ends lost 5 bases at V and 2 bases at J; junction bases unmatched: 5. Germline assignment: CDR1 SGHTA and CDR2 FQGNSA. The CDR3 loop reads CASSKTDRGQETQYF. The CDR3 nucleotides read TGTGCCAGCAGCAAAACGGACAGGGGGCAAGAGACCCAGTACTTC.

J is TRBJ2-3 and V is TRBV3-1 (or the pseudogene TRBV3-2); 9 bases match TRBD2. Unmatched junction bases numbered 11, after V lost 1 base and J lost 3 bases. CDR1 and CDR2 (germline): LGHDT, YNNKEL (reference sequence). This CDR3 is 18 amino acids long. CDR3: CASSQVPSGGKQTDTQYF. CDR3 nucleotides: TGTGCCAGCAGCCAAGTTCCCAGCGGGGGGAAGCAGACAGATACGCAGTATTTT.

The chain employs TRBV18 and TRBJ2-7; TRBD2 matches 9 bases. CDR3 length: 14 residues. V trimming: 2 bases; J trimming: 6 bases; junction bases outside the gene matches: 5. Germline V gene data show CDR1 as KGHSH and CDR2 as LQKENI. The CDR3: CASSPLEAGGEQYF. The CDR3 bases are TGTGCCAGCTCACCATTAGAAGCGGGAGGCGAGCAGTACTTC.

The rearrangement links TRBV5-1 to TRBJ2-7, with TRBD1 matching over 8 bases. Trimming at V came to 4 bases and at J to 2 bases, leaving 8 bases not matched to a gene. Germline V gene data show CDR1 as SGHRS and CDR2 as YFSETQ. The CDR3 runs 15 residues. The CDR3 nucleotides read TGCGCCAGCAGCCGACGCGAGACAGGGGCCTACGAGCAGTACTTC. This translates into CASSRRETGAYEQYF.